Here is one TCR beta chain with its context. Antigen specificity is unknown. This entry is derived from a study of cytomegalovirus exposure and HLA in healthy donors. General study findings and limits: Later, an analysis showed that TCR beta chains associated with HLA were more clonally expanded than others that were equally common. Researchers reported in a later analysis that common viral pathogens appeared linked to several top clusters. In an earlier analysis, about 87% or about 30%: the productive usage of most TCR beta V segments.

PCR was performed using 60 Vbeta and 13 Jbeta primers. The repertoire was sequenced with immunoSEQ multiplex PCR; TCRdb's copy has only in-frame clones and lacks some. Seen here are roughly 160,000 clones, over 70% observed once, and the top ten hold 2.5% to 4%. V was clipped by 5 bases and J by 4 bases; unmatched bases: 4. The CDR3 has 13 amino acids. The germline V gene encodes CDR1 SGHAT and CDR2 FQNNGV. Specimen: PBMCs. The chain combines TRBV11-2 with TRBJ1-1, with 7 bases identical to TRBD1. This sequence originates from a woman aged 45 to 65 in good health and CMV-seropositive. The DNA of the CDR3 is TGTGCCAGCAGCCAACAGGGGATCACTGAAGCTTTCTTT. It is translated as CASSQQGITEAFF.